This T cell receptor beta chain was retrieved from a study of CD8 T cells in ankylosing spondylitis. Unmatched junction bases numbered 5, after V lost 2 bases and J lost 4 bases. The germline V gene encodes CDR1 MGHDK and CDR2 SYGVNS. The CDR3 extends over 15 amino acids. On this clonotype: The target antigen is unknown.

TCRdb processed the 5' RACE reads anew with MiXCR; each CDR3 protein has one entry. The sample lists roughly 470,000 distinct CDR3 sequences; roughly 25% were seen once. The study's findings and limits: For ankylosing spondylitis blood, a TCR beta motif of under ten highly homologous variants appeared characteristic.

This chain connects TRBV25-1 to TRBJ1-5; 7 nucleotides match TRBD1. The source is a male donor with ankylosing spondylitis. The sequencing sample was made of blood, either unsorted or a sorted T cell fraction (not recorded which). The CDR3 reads CASSEGGTENQPQHF. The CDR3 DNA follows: TGTGCCAGCAGTGAAGGAGGGACAGAGAATCAGCCCCAGCATTTT.